The present T cell receptor beta chain was sequenced within a study of T cells after yellow fever vaccination (dated by TCRdb to the late 2010s). About the investigation overall: The SMART-Seq v4 Ultra Low Input RNA kit was used to prepare libraries from fractions with low cell numbers. To follow T-cell clones before and after both primary and booster YFV17D yellow fever vaccination, bulk TCR alpha and beta repertoires underwent longitudinal sequencing. Two healthy male donors, one aged 18 to 30 and one aged 30 to 40 years, were included in the cohort. Bulk PBMC replicates and cell subsets were isolated from blood drawn at multiple timepoints before and after both primary and secondary immunization. Overall study outcomes, separate from this receptor: Most clones expanded after primary vaccination were re-detected after the booster (almost 98% of CD4 and roughly 85% of CD8), suggesting broad memory maintenance. FACS-sorted repertoires could contain abundant contaminating clonotypes from the bulk population, so computational filtering was required. Compared with the primary T-cell response, the secondary T-cell response was weaker but faster, peaking on day 5 rather than day 15. The study included only a couple of donors, which limits how far the findings can be generalized. A small share of clonotypes was detected in both CD4 and CD8 compartments, with the overlap likely arising from convergent recombination.

Remarks on this clonotype: Its antigen is unknown. Per-nucleotide qualities are absent, and no much larger clonotype sits a single base away.

The CDR3 contains 16 residues, cysteine and phenylalanine counted. Only CDR3 DNA remains: 48 bases, in frame from the first base. Per the germline V gene, KGHDR is the CDR1 and SFDVKD is the CDR2. Trimming at the junction amounts to 2 bases on V and 3 bases on J, and the germline ends lie 15 bases apart. TCRdb shows the sequencer as Illumina NovaSeq 6000. TCR cDNA was synthesized by 5'RACE template switching, through which a universal primer site and unique molecular identifiers were introduced. cDNA synthesis was primed from both the TCR alpha and TCR beta constant segments. Libraries were amplified in two PCR steps, with sample barcodes and sequencing adapters added in the second step. Sequencing of libraries was performed on Illumina HiSeq 2500 (2x100 bp) or NovaSeq (2x150 bp). In the authors' own workflow: MIGEC was used to demultiplex reads and collapse the reads into UMI consensus sequences, and MiXCR was used for V(D)J alignment. Vaccine-responding clonotypes were identified with edgeR using replicate PBMC samples, with FDR below 0.01 and a log2 fold change above 5 up to day 15 being required. Bulk clonotypes were assigned CD4 or CD8 identity according to which sequenced CD4 or CD8 repertoire held them at higher abundance. TCRdb trimmed the raw reads at Q25, called clones with MiXCR and kept productive beta chains. Entries that share a CDR3 protein sequence are merged under the most common genes and DNA. The V and J calls and clone size come from TCRdb's table, not from the authors' own analysis. For this sample the table gives a few hundred thousand distinct CDR3 sequences, of which 3.5% to 4.5% were detected only once. Approximately 19% of the sample goes to the ten largest clones.

The label giving this sample's treatment or condition can be read as: live attenuated yellow fever vaccine strain. Two biological replicates of bulk PBMCs were collected at each blood-draw timepoint. PBMCs were isolated from peripheral blood using a standard Ficoll-Paque protocol. TriZol was used to extract RNA from bulk PBMCs, from CD4 and CD8 fractions, and from dextramer-positive and dextramer-negative fractions. This chain is built from TRBV24-1 and TRBJ2-5; the best D guess is TRBD1, with 5 bases matching. The TCR originated in a young man who received the YFV17D yellow fever vaccine. The specimen was PBMCs, collected 15 days after the yellow fever booster vaccination. The DNA sequence follows: TGTGCCACCAGTGATTCCCGTGGGGCAGGGAAAGAGACCCAGTACTTC. Its protein product is CATSDSRGAGKETQYF.